Sequencing of this T cell receptor (beta chain) was carried out in a study of CD8 T cells in Susac syndrome. It was with random hexamers that roughly 0.5 to 1 ug RNA was reverse transcribed. immunoSEQ multiplex PCR amplified TCR beta CDR3 across 54 Vbeta, 13 Jbeta. TCRdb used MiXCR to reprocess the immunoSEQ multiplex PCR reads, holding one entry per CDR3 protein. The table has some 48,000 distinct CDR3 sequences, 90% to 95% seen once; the top ten hold 0.41%. The J segment lost 2 bases and the V segment lost 3 bases, leaving 0 bases of the junction unmatched. From germline, CDR1 is MNHEY and CDR2 SMNVEV (reference sequence). The CDR3 has 13 amino acids. This clonotype was detected once. Its target is unknown. The study, taken as a whole, reports: The authors acknowledged that the study's TCR sequencing and HLA analysis involved relatively few individuals.

CD8+ and CD4+ T cells circulating in blood were sequenced for TCR beta. Negative isolation yielded CD4+ and CD8+ T cells, and FACS enriched TEMRA cells. V usage is TRBV27 and J usage is TRBJ1-2; 7 nucleotides agree with TRBD1. The sequence was obtained from a human donor in good health. Sequenced input: CD8+ T cells from PBMCs. CDR3 residues: CASSLTGNYGYTF. As DNA, the CDR3 is TGTGCCAGCAGTTTGACAGGGAACTATGGCTACACCTTC.